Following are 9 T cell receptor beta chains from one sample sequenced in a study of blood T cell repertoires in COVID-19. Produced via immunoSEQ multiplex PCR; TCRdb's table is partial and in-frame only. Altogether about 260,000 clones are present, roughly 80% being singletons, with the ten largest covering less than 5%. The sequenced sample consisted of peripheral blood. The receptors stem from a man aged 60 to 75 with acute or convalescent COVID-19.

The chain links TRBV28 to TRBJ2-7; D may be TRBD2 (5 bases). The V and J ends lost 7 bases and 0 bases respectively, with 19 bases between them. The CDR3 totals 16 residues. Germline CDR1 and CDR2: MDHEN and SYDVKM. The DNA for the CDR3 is TGTGCCAGCACTTTTTTCCCAGGAGCGGTCTCCTACGAGCAGTACTTC. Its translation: CASTFFPGAVSYEQYF. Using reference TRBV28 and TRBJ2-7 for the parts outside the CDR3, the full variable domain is DVKVTQSSRYLVKRTGEKVFLECVQDMDHENMFWYRQDPGLGLRLIYFSYDVKMKEKGDIPEGYSVSREKKERFSLILESASTNQTSMYLCASTFFPGAVSYEQYFGPGTRLTVT.

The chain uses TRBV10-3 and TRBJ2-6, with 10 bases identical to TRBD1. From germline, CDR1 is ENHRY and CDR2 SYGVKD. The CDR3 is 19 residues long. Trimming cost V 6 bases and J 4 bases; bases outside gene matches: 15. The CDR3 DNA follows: TGTGCCATCAGGAGAGGGGCCGGACAGGGGGGATCAGGGGCCAACGTCCTGACTTTC. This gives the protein CAIRRGAGQGGSGANVLTF.

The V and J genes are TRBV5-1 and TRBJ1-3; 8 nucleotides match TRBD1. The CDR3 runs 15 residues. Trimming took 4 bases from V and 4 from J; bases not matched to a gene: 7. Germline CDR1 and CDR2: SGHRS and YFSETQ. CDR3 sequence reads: CASSRTGQEGNTIYF. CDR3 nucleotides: TGCGCCAGCAGCCGTACGGGACAGGAGGGAAACACCATATATTTT.

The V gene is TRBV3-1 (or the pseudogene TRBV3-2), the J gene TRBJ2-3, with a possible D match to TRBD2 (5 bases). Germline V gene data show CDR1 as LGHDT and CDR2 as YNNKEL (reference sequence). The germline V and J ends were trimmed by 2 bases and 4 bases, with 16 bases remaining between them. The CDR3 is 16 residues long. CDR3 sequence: CASSQPLTSRSDTQYF. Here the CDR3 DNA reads TGTGCCAGCAGCCAACCGTTAACTAGTAGGTCAGATACGCAGTATTTT.

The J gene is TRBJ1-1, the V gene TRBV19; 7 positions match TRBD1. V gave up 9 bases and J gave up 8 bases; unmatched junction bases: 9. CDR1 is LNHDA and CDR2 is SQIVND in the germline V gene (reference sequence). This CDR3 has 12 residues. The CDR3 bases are TGTGCCAGCGGACAGGTAGGGGTGGAAGCTTTCTTT. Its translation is CASGQVGVEAFF.

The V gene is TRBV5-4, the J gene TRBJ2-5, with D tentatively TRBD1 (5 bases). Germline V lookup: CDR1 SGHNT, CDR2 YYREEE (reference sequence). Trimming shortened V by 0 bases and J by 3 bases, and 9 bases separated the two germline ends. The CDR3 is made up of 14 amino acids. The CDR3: CASSLDEGEETQYF. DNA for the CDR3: TGTGCCAGCAGCTTGGATGAAGGGGAAGAGACCCAGTACTTC.

The CDR3 spells CSVLHRLGGLPSGNTIYF. The DNA for the CDR3 is TGCAGCGTCCTACACCGTTTGGGGGGATTACCCTCTGGAAACACCATATATTTT. V and J are TRBV29-1 and TRBJ1-3; D is possibly TRBD1 (5 bases). The CDR3 is made up of 18 amino acids. Germline V gene sequence: CDR1 SQVTM, CDR2 ANQGSEA. Between the trimmed V and J ends, which lost 6 bases and 0 bases, there was a span of 24 bases.

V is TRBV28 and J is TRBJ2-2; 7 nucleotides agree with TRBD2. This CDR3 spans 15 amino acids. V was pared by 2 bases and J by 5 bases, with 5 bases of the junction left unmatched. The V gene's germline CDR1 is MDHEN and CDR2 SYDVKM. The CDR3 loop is CASSLGLAVTGELFF. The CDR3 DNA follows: TGTGCCAGCAGTTTAGGGCTAGCGGTGACCGGGGAGCTGTTTTTT.

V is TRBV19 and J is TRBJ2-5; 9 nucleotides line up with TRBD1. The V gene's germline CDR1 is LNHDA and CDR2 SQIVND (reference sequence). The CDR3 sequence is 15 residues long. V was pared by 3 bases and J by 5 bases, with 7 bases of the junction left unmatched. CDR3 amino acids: CASSIPATGGETQYF. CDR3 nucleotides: TGTGCCAGTAGTATCCCGGCAACAGGGGGCGAGACCCAGTACTTC.